These 28 T cell receptor beta chains originate from one sample sequenced in a study of blood T cells in healthy people across ages. The use of a sample-barcoded 5' primer and a J-beta primer mix characterized a second PCR of roughly 6 to 11 cycles. TCRdb processed the 5' RACE reads anew with MiXCR; each CDR3 protein has one entry. The sample has about 1 million distinct CDR3 sequences, 20% to 25% seen once; the top ten hold about 0.69%. Another study also made use of these data, one on T cells of mothers and their children.

The sequencing sample was made of blood. All receptors derive from a girl aged 2-9 years in good health.

Only a few counts were recorded for this clonotype. The gene calls are TRBV6-5 and TRBJ1-6; 7 bases agree with TRBD1. This CDR3 has 15 amino acids. Germline CDR1 reads MNHEY; CDR2 reads SVGAGI. With V trimmed by 2 bases and J by 8 bases, 6 bases remained unmatched. CDR3 protein: CASSYEGRGDSPLHF. The CDR3 DNA reads as TGTGCCAGCAGTTACGAGGGCAGGGGGGATTCACCCCTCCACTTT.

This clonotype was seen a few times. The rearrangement uses TRBV20-1 and TRBJ2-7; no clear D. The CDR3 has 11 amino acids. V was clipped by 0 bases and J by 6 bases, with 6 bases between them. The germline CDR1 and CDR2 sequences are DFQATT and SNEGSKA (reference sequence). CDR3 amino acids: CSARDPPEQYF. The DNA of the CDR3 is TGCAGTGCTAGAGACCCCCCCGAGCAGTACTTC.

The rearrangement uses TRBV4-2 and TRBJ2-1, with 14 bases fitting TRBD2. This CDR3 is 18 amino acids long. Per the germline V gene, CDR1 is LGHNA and CDR2 is YNFKEQ. J lost 7 bases, V lost 1 base, and 9 bases had no gene match. The CDR3 sequence: CASSQGAGTSGRRNEQFF. The DNA for the CDR3 is TGTGCCAGCAGCCAAGGGGCCGGGACTAGCGGGAGAAGGAATGAGCAGTTCTTC.

V is TRBV20-1 and J is TRBJ1-1; D unresolved. The germline CDR1 and CDR2 sequences are DFQATT and SNEGSKA (reference sequence). The CDR3 is 13 amino acids. Between the trimmed V and J ends, which lost 1 base and 1 base, there was a span of 7 bases. The CDR3 is CSARAEANTEAFF. CDR3 nucleotides: TGCAGTGCTAGAGCGGAGGCGAACACTGAAGCTTTCTTT.

The rearrangement links TRBV12-3 or TRBV12-4 to TRBJ2-7; D is perhaps TRBD1 (6 bases). The length of the CDR3 is 15 residues. Trimming took off 6 bases at V and 2 bases at J, with 17 bases between the two ends. The CDR3 region has the DNA TGTGCCAGCAGCCAATTACCGGACAGCCCCTACGAGCAGTACTTC. Its protein is CASSQLPDSPYEQYF.

The chain links TRBV11-3 to TRBJ1-4, with 10 bases that match TRBD1. Germline CDR1 is SGHNT and CDR2 is YENEEA. This CDR3 is 18 amino acids long. V lost 4 bases and J lost 7; bases outside the gene matches: 15. The CDR3 DNA is TGTGCCAGCAGCTCCAACGGACAGGGGGTGTCAAGAAGTGAAAAACTGTTTTTT. Translated: CASSSNGQGVSRSEKLFF.

The chain is built from TRBV3-1 and TRBJ2-7; possibly TRBD2 for D (5 bases). The germline gives CDR1 LGHDT, CDR2 YNNKEL (reference sequence). V was shortened by 2 bases and J by 4 bases, with 9 bases between the two germline ends. The CDR3 contains 13 residues. The CDR3 loop reads CASSQTRLYEQYF. CDR3 nucleotide sequence: TGTGCCAGCAGCCAAACTAGGCTGTACGAGCAGTACTTC.

The chain joins TRBV7-9 to TRBJ2-1, with TRBD1 as a possible D gene (5 bases). This CDR3 is built from 11 residues. Germline assignment: CDR1 SEHNR and CDR2 FQNEAQ (reference sequence). The V and J ends lost 4 bases and 10 bases respectively, with 8 bases between them. CDR3 sequence: CASSSAGEQFF. CDR3 DNA sequence: TGTGCCAGCAGCTCGGCAGGGGAGCAGTTCTTC.

In nucleotides, the CDR3 is TGTGCCAGCAGCTTAGCGCCAGGAGCCGATGAGCAGTTCTTC. This sequence encodes CASSLAPGADEQFF. The chain has TRBV7-6 and TRBJ2-1; no definite D call. The V and J ends lost 0 bases and 8 bases respectively, with 11 bases between them. The CDR3 has 14 amino acids. CDR1 SGHVS and CDR2 FNYEAQ come from the germline V gene.

This clonotype was seen a handful of times. The chain joins TRBV24-1 to TRBJ2-5, with 8 positions matching TRBD2. CDR1 is KGHDR, CDR2 SFDVKD, per germline. The CDR3 is 14 residues long. J gave up 5 bases and V 9 bases, and 10 bases lay outside the gene matches. The CDR3 DNA reads TGTGCCACCCAAGAGGCGGGGGGAACGGAGACCCAGTACTTC. Its protein product is CATQEAGGTETQYF.

The chain links TRBV7-2 to TRBJ2-5; 9 nucleotides match TRBD1. The J call is in doubt because the DNA end fits TRBJ2-1 better. Germline CDR1 is SGHTA and CDR2 is FQGNSA. The length of the CDR3 is 14 residues. The CDR3 DNA follows: TGTGCCAGCAGCACCACCGGGACAGGGAATGAGCAGTTCTTC. Its protein product is CASSTTGTGNEQFF.

There are a few counts of this clonotype. The V gene is TRBV2, the J gene TRBJ2-1; tentatively, D is TRBD1 or TRBD2 (5 bases each). Matching the DNA end better, TRBJ2-7 makes the J call doubtful. Looked up from germline, CDR1 is SNHLY and CDR2 is FYNNEI. The CDR3 length is 11 residues. DNA of the CDR3: TGTGCCAGCACGAGGGGAATCGAGCAGTACTTC. Translated, it gives CASTRGIEQYF.

The chain combines TRBV12-3 or TRBV12-4 with TRBJ2-5; D is undetermined. V was cut by 2 bases and J by 7 bases, with 14 bases left in between. The CDR3 covers 14 residues. CDR3 sequence reads: CASSLTAQVGTQYF. CDR3 DNA sequence: TGTGCCAGCAGTTTAACTGCTCAAGTGGGGACCCAGTACTTC.

This clonotype was found a few times. The chain uses TRBV11-2 and TRBJ2-3; TRBD1 is a possible D gene (5 bases). The CDR3 consists of 14 residues. Trimming removed 6 bases from V and 2 bases from J, with 12 bases in between. Germline CDR1 reads SGHAT; CDR2 reads FQNNGV. For the CDR3, the DNA is TGTGCCAGCAGGCCAGGGATTTACACAGATACGCAGTATTTT. It translates to CASRPGIYTDTQYF.

The chain is built from TRBV12-3 or TRBV12-4 and TRBJ1-1, with D tentatively TRBD1 (5 bases). The V gene lost 6 bases and the J gene lost 11 bases, with 19 bases spanning the gap. The CDR3 length is 13 residues. The CDR3 loop reads CASRLDPDSYAFF. The CDR3, as DNA: TGTGCCAGCAGACTAGACCCCGACAGTTATGCTTTCTTT.

The chain is built from TRBV29-1 and TRBJ2-4; D uncertain. There are 14 residues in the CDR3. The germline CDR1 and CDR2 sequences are SQVTM and ANQGSEA. V dropped 0 bases and J dropped 5 bases, with 11 bases sitting between them. The CDR3 coding sequence is TGCAGCGTTGAAGATGGCCTAGGACAAAACATTCAGTACTTC. Its protein product is CSVEDGLGQNIQYF.

The chain links TRBV20-1 to TRBJ2-3, with no clear D. The length of the CDR3 is 15 residues. From germline, CDR1 is DFQATT and CDR2 SNEGSKA (reference sequence). Trimming took off 0 bases at V and 0 bases at J, with 10 bases between the two ends. As DNA, the CDR3 is TGCAGTGCTAGAGATCCCACGGTTAGCACAGATACGCAGTATTTT. Protein: CSARDPTVSTDTQYF.

V and J are TRBV7-9 and TRBJ1-4, with a possible D match to TRBD1 (6 bases). Germline V gene lookup returns CDR1 SEHNR and CDR2 FQNEAQ (reference sequence). Trimming pared 2 bases from V and 4 bases from J, leaving 14 bases between. The CDR3 covers 16 residues. CDR3 loop: CASSLMLGQLNEKLFF. In nucleotides, the CDR3 is TGTGCCAGCAGCTTAATGTTAGGACAGCTTAATGAAAAACTGTTTTTT.

The chain couples TRBV19 to TRBJ2-5; possible D gene TRBD2, 5 bases. TRBJ2-1 matches the DNA end more closely, so the J call is doubtful. The germline CDR1 and CDR2 sequences are LNHDA and SQIVND (reference sequence). The length of the CDR3 is 13 residues. CDR3 loop: CASSWSSVNEQFF. The DNA of the CDR3 is TGTGCCAGTAGTTGGAGTAGCGTAAATGAGCAGTTCTTC.

This clonotype was picked up a small number of times. Here the CDR3 omits its conserved ending phenylalanine or tryptophan, so a read error is the likely source. This chain joins TRBV27 and TRBJ1-6; D unresolved. V was cut by 1 base and J by 3 bases, with 16 bases left in between. CDR1 and CDR2 from the germline V gene are MNHEY and SMNVEV (reference sequence). This CDR3 comprises 18 residues. The CDR3 is CASSLYGPPLLYNSPLHL. The DNA for the CDR3 is TGTGCCAGCAGTTTATACGGGCCTCCGCTTCTCTATAATTCACCCCTCCACCTT.

This clonotype turned up a few times. The V and J genes are TRBV6-1 and TRBJ2-1; 7 bases match TRBD1. The CDR3 is 14 residues long. With V trimmed by 8 bases and J by 2 bases, 6 bases remained unmatched. Per the germline V gene, CDR1 is MNHNS and CDR2 is SASEGT. CDR3 in DNA: TGTGCCAGCCAGAGACAGGGAGCCTACAATGAGCAGTTCTTC. Encoded protein: CASQRQGAYNEQFF.

This clonotype was detected only a few times. V and J are TRBV5-1 and TRBJ1-4, with D possibly TRBD1 on 5 matching bases. CDR1 and CDR2 from the germline V gene are SGHRS and YFSETQ. The CDR3 totals 14 residues. V lost 7 bases to trimming and J lost 4 bases, with 14 bases between them. The DNA for the CDR3 is TGCGCCAGCGGGCAAACAGGAGATAATGAAAAACTGTTTTTT. It encodes CASGQTGDNEKLFF.

The chain combines TRBV29-1 with TRBJ2-3; D may be TRBD2 (5 bases). Germline-derived CDR1 and CDR2 are SQVTM and ANQGSEA. V gave up 3 bases and J gave up 2 bases, with 12 bases separating them. The CDR3 is 14 amino acids. The CDR3 spells CSVDGLEDTDTQYF. The DNA of the CDR3 is TGCAGCGTTGACGGACTTGAGGACACAGATACGCAGTATTTT.

This clonotype was detected a few times. This chain connects TRBV7-3 to TRBJ2-5, with D unresolved. The CDR3 has 13 amino acids. CDR1 is SGHTA and CDR2 is FQGTGA in the germline V gene. The germline V and J ends were trimmed by 1 base and 5 bases, with 8 bases remaining between them. For the CDR3, the DNA is TGTGCCAGCAGCTTAAATTTTGGTGAGACCCAGTACTTC. Translated, it gives CASSLNFGETQYF.

The table lists this clonotype with a few counts. One junction end does not reproduce the germline sequence, and a read error may be involved. This chain joins TRBV28 and TRBJ1-5, with D uncertain. The CDR3 spans 15 residues. The germline gives CDR1 MDHEN, CDR2 SYDVKM. This CDR3 reads CASSSPIGQAQPQRF. The DNA for the CDR3 is TGTGCCAGCAGTTCGCCTATAGGGCAGGCTCAGCCCCAGCGTTTT.

This clonotype has just a few counts. J is TRBJ2-1 and V is TRBV20-1; D is perhaps TRBD1 (8 bases). The J call may be in error: the DNA end matches TRBJ2-7 better. CDR1 is DFQATT and CDR2 is SNEGSKA in the germline V gene (reference sequence). This CDR3 has 13 residues. This chain's CDR3 is CSATGGGNYEQYF. The CDR3 nucleotides are TGCAGTGCCACAGGGGGGGGTAACTACGAGCAGTACTTC.

V and J are TRBV29-1 and TRBJ2-1; D may be TRBD2 (5 bases). The CDR3 loop spans 13 amino acids. Germline V gene sequence: CDR1 SQVTM, CDR2 ANQGSEA. Here the CDR3 reads CSTADFSYNEQFF. The CDR3 coding sequence is TGCAGTACCGCGGACTTCTCCTACAATGAGCAGTTCTTC.

CDR3: CASSRIYSMNTEAFF. The CDR3, as DNA: TGTGCCAGCAGCCGAATATACAGCATGAACACTGAAGCTTTCTTT. The chain carries TRBV28 and TRBJ1-1, with no clear D. Per the germline V gene, CDR1 is MDHEN and CDR2 is SYDVKM. This CDR3 region has 15 residues. The V gene lost 6 bases and the J gene lost 0 bases, with 14 bases spanning the gap.